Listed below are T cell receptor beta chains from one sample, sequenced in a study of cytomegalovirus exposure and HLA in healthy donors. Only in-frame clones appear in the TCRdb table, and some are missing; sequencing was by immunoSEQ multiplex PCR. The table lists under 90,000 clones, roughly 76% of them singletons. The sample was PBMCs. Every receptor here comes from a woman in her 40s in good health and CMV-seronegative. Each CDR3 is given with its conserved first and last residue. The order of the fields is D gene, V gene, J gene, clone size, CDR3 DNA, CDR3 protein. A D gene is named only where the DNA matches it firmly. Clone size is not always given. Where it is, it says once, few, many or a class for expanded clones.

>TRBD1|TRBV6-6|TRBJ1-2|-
TGTGCCAGCAGTAATCAGGGGGCGCATAGCTATGGCTACACCTTC
CASSNQGAHSYGYTF
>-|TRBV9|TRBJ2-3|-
TGTGCCAGCAGCGTAGCTGGGGGGAACACAGATACGCAGTATTTT
CASSVAGGNTDTQYF
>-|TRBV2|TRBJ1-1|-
TGTGCCAGCCGAACAGGTTCCTCCCCGGGTGACACTGAAGCTTTCTTT
CASRTGSSPGDTEAFF
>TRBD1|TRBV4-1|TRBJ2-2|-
TGCGCCAGCAAGGGGACAGGGGCACCCGGGGAGCTGTTTTTT
CASKGTGAPGELFF
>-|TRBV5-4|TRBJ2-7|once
TGTGCCAGCAGCTTAGGAGCCGGCCCGGGAACGGAGCAGTACTTC
CASSLGAGPGTEQYF
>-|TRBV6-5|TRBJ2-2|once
TGTGCCAGCAGTCGAGAGCAGGGGAACACCGGGGAGCTGTTTTTT
CASSREQGNTGELFF
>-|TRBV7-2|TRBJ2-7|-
TGTGCCAGCAGCCTGTGGGGCAGCGACTACGAGCAGTACTTC
CASSLWGSDYEQYF
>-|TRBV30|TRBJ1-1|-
TGTGCCTGGAGTCCTAGACAGCGGAACACTGAAGCTTTCTTT
CAWSPRQRNTEAFF
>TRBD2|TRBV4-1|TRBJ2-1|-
TGCGCCAGCACCGGACTGACTAGCGGGAAGTACAATGAGCAGTTCTTC
CASTGLTSGKYNEQFF
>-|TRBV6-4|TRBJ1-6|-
TGTGCCAGCAGTGAGGAGGTGAATTCACCCCTCCACTTT
CASSEEVNSPLHF
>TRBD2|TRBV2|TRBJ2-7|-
TGTGCCAGCAGTAGCGGGAGGGCGGGGGGCGAGCAGTACTTC
CASSSGRAGGEQYF
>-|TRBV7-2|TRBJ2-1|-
TGTGCCAGCAGCTTGGGGGGAGGGGGGTACAATGAGCAGTTCTTC
CASSLGGGGYNEQFF
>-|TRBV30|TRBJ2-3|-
TGTGCCTCTCGGACAATGGGGGCCACAGATACGCAGTATTTT
CASRTMGATDTQYF
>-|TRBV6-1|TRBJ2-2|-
TGTGCCAGCAGTGATCAGGGGCGAGCTGGTAACACCGGGGAGCTGTTTTTT
CASSDQGRAGNTGELFF
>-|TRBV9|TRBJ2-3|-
TGTGCCAGCAGCGTCTTCGGGCAGGGCCCATCAGATACGCAGTATTTT
CASSVFGQGPSDTQYF
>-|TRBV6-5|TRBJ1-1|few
TGTGCCAGCAGTTACGGACTACAGCCCTACACTGAAGCTTTCTTT
CASSYGLQPYTEAFF
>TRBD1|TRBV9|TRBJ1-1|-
TGTGCCAGCAGCGTATTGGGGACAGGGGTGTCGGGGACTGAAGCTTTCTTT
CASSVLGTGVSGTEAFF